This TCR beta chain was captured in a study of cytomegalovirus exposure and HLA in healthy donors. On this clone: Antigen: not known.

Study-wide results and limits: Most TCRs appeared rarely, but some public TCRs recurred in many donors.

Sequencing was performed with immunoSEQ multiplex PCR; in TCRdb, only in-frame clones are kept and a portion is missing. The table lists more than 300,000 clones, 70% to 90% of them singletons. V trimming: 0 bases; J trimming: 4 bases; junction bases outside the gene matches: 5. The CDR3 runs to 15 residues. The germline V gene encodes CDR1 SGHDT and CDR2 YYEEEE. Sequencing was performed on PBMCs. The V call is TRBV5-6, the J call TRBJ2-5, with TRBD1 matching 8 bases. The sequence was collected from a woman in her late teens or twenties in good health and CMV-seronegative. The CDR3 loop is CASSLVDREAETQYF. The CDR3 DNA follows: TGTGCCAGCAGCTTGGTGGACAGGGAGGCAGAGACCCAGTACTTC.